This TCR beta chain was sequenced for a study of blood T cells in healthy people across ages. Broader study findings: Higher diversity and more naive CD4+ cells were features of long-lived donors, compared to aged donors.

The CDR3 contains 15 residues. Trimming removed 6 bases from V and 2 bases from J, with 17 bases in between. The V gene's germline CDR1 is SGHVS and CDR2 FQNEAQ. With regard to this clonotype: Its matching antigen is unknown.

PCR was performed a second time for about 7 to 12 cycles using a sample-barcoded 5' primer and a J-beta primer mix. Every molecule of cDNA carried a tag from a template-switch adaptor with 12 random nucleotides. No fewer than 3 million CDR3-containing paired-end reads came from each sample. TCRdb independently ran MiXCR on the 5' RACE reads; one entry per CDR3 protein. Of hundreds of thousands of distinct CDR3 sequences listed, 25% are singletons. These same records also appear under a second study, on T cells of mothers and their children.

J is TRBJ2-7 and V is TRBV7-8, with D tentatively TRBD2 (5 bases). The material sequenced was blood. The TCR comes from a boy younger than 18 in good health. Written as DNA, the CDR3 is TGTGCCAGCAGTCCCGAGGCCGGGAAAACCTACGAGCAGTACTTC. Translation gives CASSPEAGKTYEQYF.